The 14 T cell receptor beta chains in this list originate from one sample, sequenced in a study of cytomegalovirus exposure and HLA in healthy donors. Both 60 Vbeta primers and 13 Jbeta primers went into the PCR. Method: immunoSEQ multiplex PCR; TCRdb's copy keeps in-frame clones and lacks some. This sample has about 250,000 clones; roughly two thirds occur once, and the top ten carry around 2%. Sequencing was done on a sample of PBMCs. The receptors here all came from a female donor in good health and CMV-seronegative.

J is TRBJ2-3 and V is TRBV28; 11 bases align to TRBD2. The ends lost 4 bases at V and 6 bases at J; junction bases unmatched: 12. The CDR3 has 17 residues. CDR1 is MDHEN and CDR2 is SYDVKM in the germline V gene. Here the CDR3 DNA reads TGTGCCAGCAGTTCATCAATTTTAGCGGGAGGGAGCGATACGCAGTATTTT. Amino acids: CASSSSILAGGSDTQYF. The whole variable domain, filled in from reference TRBV28 and TRBJ2-3, reads DVKVTQSSRYLVKRTGEKVFLECVQDMDHENMFWYRQDPGLGLRLIYFSYDVKMKEKGDIPEGYSVSREKKERFSLILESASTNQTSMYLCASSSSILAGGSDTQYFGPGTRLTVL.

The V call is TRBV18, the J call TRBJ2-6, with a possible D match to TRBD2 (6 bases). The length of the CDR3 is 17 residues. Germline CDR1 and CDR2: KGHSH and LQKENI. With 8 bases removed from V and 0 bases from J, the gap between germline ends came to 17 bases. The CDR3, as DNA: TGTGCCAGCCCGACCGAGGGACTTCGCTCTGGGGCCAACGTCCTGACTTTC. Translating gives CASPTEGLRSGANVLTF.

This chain uses TRBV5-1 with TRBJ2-3, with TRBD1 as a possible D gene (6 bases). The germline CDR1 and CDR2 sequences are SGHRS and YFSETQ. This CDR3 region has 15 residues. V shed 1 base and J shed 1 base, with 10 bases lying between them. Here the CDR3 reads CASSLRTDGTDTQYF. The CDR3 DNA follows: TGCGCCAGCAGCTTGCGGACAGATGGCACAGATACGCAGTATTTT.

The rearrangement joins TRBV4-2 to TRBJ1-6, with 7 bases matching TRBD1. The CDR3 runs to 15 residues. Germline loops: CDR1 LGHNA, CDR2 YNFKEQ. V lost 1 base to trimming and J lost 14 bases; unmatched junction nucleotides: 11. The CDR3 is CASSQGAGGIQALHF. The DNA of the CDR3 is TGTGCCAGCAGCCAAGGGGCAGGGGGAATTCAGGCCCTCCACTTT.

The chain links TRBV28 to TRBJ1-4, with D possibly matching TRBD1 (5 bases). Germline CDR1 and CDR2: MDHEN and SYDVKM. The CDR3 has 15 amino acids. Trimming cost V 7 bases and J 3 bases, with 15 bases left between them. The CDR3 here is CASNSQGGPNEKLFF. The CDR3 region has the DNA TGTGCCAGCAATAGCCAGGGCGGACCTAATGAAAAACTGTTTTTT.

To note about this clone: One end of the junction varies from germline; a read error may be responsible. J is TRBJ2-1 and V is TRBV7-7; D might be TRBD2 (6 bases). Per the germline V gene, CDR1 is SSHAT and CDR2 is FNYEAQ (reference sequence). The CDR3 extends over 14 amino acids. The CDR3 protein is CASSPGGSRDEQFF. The CDR3 DNA reads TGTGCTAGCAGCCCAGGAGGGTCGAGGGATGAGCAGTTCTTC.

As DNA, the CDR3 is TGTGCCAGCTCACCCACTGCGAGCTCTGGGGCCAACGTCCTGACTTTC. Translated: CASSPTASSGANVLTF. The rearrangement links TRBV18 to TRBJ2-6, with no clear D. The CDR3 consists of 16 residues. V was cut by 3 bases and J by 0 bases, with 9 bases left in between. Germline V CDR1 and CDR2: KGHSH, LQKENI.

This clone appeared a few times. DNA for the CDR3: TGTGCCACCGAGATGCCCCAGAACACCGGGGAGCTGTTTTTT. It is translated as CATEMPQNTGELFF. The V and J genes are TRBV19 and TRBJ2-2; D gene uncertain. Germline CDR1 LNHDA, CDR2 SQIVND (reference sequence). The V and J ends lost 10 bases and 1 base respectively, with 13 bases between them. The CDR3 has 14 amino acids.

CDR3 sequence reads: CASSIPGQALHF. Written as DNA, the CDR3 is TGTGCCAGTAGTATCCCCGGTCAGGCCCTCCACTTT. V is TRBV19 and J is TRBJ1-6; no clear D. V was pared by 3 bases and J by 14 bases, with 11 bases between. This CDR3 spans 12 amino acids. Per germline, CDR1 LNHDA and CDR2 SQIVND (reference sequence).

This clone came up a few times. The rearrangement uses TRBV10-3 and TRBJ2-3; 13 bases map to TRBD2. CDR1 is ENHRY and CDR2 is SYGVKD in the germline V gene. The J segment lost 2 bases and the V segment lost 6 bases, leaving 8 bases of the junction unmatched. The CDR3 length is 17 residues. CDR3 region: CAIRPGLAGNDTDTQYF. Here the CDR3 DNA reads TGTGCCATCAGGCCGGGACTAGCGGGAAATGACACAGATACGCAGTATTTT.

The chain couples TRBV5-1 to TRBJ1-2; D possibly corresponds to TRBD1 (6 bases). The V end was cut by 0 bases, the J end by 2 bases, with 11 bases between. The CDR3 covers 15 residues. CDR1 SGHRS and CDR2 YFSETQ come from the germline V gene. CDR3 residues: CASSLGGGSNYGYTF. CDR3 nucleotides: TGCGCCAGCAGCTTGGGAGGGGGTTCAAACTATGGCTACACCTTC.

V is TRBV7-8 and J is TRBJ2-1, with D unresolved. Germline loops: CDR1 SGHVS, CDR2 FQNEAQ. The CDR3 length is 11 residues. V gave up 5 bases and J gave up 7 bases, with 6 bases separating them. The CDR3 DNA reads as TGTGCCAGCAGCCAGGATAATGAGCAGTTCTTC. Translating it yields CASSQDNEQFF.

This sequence joins TRBV27 and TRBJ1-1; D perhaps matches TRBD1 (5 bases). The V gene lost 5 bases and the J gene lost 3 bases, with 16 bases spanning the gap. CDR3 size: 15 residues. Germline V gene sequence: CDR1 MNHEY, CDR2 SMNVEV (reference sequence). CDR3 bases: TGTGCCAGCAGTCCGGGGCGGGAAGGGGACACTGAAGCTTTCTTT. Amino acids: CASSPGREGDTEAFF.

This clone was seen more than once but under ten times. The chain joins TRBV27 to TRBJ1-1, with D possibly TRBD1 on 5 matching bases. Trimming took 2 bases from V and 4 from J, leaving 23 bases between them. CDR1 is MNHEY and CDR2 is SMNVEV in the germline V gene (reference sequence). This CDR3 has 18 residues. The CDR3: CASSLGKGSGFGVTEAFF. CDR3 DNA: TGTGCCAGCAGTTTAGGCAAGGGATCAGGGTTTGGCGTCACTGAAGCTTTCTTT.